A single sample gave rise to the 21 T cell receptor beta chains below, sequenced in a study of beta chain features in type 1 diabetes. The study's findings and limits: For Type 1 diabetes patients, all four CD4+ subsets carried TCRB CDR3s that were moderately but significantly shorter.

The sequenced template was cDNA made from the entire isolated RNA. Repertoires were generated with immunoSEQ multiplex PCR, while TCRdb's copy carries only in-frame clones and drops some. The sample gives 500,000 to 650,000 clones, about an eighth of which show up once; more than 0.1% is in the top ten. Antigens for these TCRs are unknown. The source material was naive CD4+ T cells from blood. These receptors came from a man under 40 with type 1 diabetes.

The chain carries TRBV7-9 and TRBJ1-5; 9 bases are a match to TRBD1. The CDR3 is 15 residues long. J lost 4 bases, V lost 3 bases, and 4 bases had no gene match. Germline loops: CDR1 SEHNR, CDR2 FQNEAQ (reference sequence). The DNA of the CDR3 is TGTGCCAGCAGCTTGGGACAGGGACCTAATCAGCCCCAGCATTTT. Translating gives CASSLGQGPNQPQHF.

This chain connects TRBV25-1 to TRBJ2-7; 11 nucleotides line up with TRBD1. Germline V gives CDR1 MGHDK, CDR2 SYGVNS. With 5 bases clipped from V and 4 bases from J, the junction kept 13 bases outside the gene matches. CDR3 size: 17 residues. CDR3 bases: TGTGCCAGCAGTTCAAACCCCGGGACAGGGGGAACTTACGAGCAGTACTTC. This sequence encodes CASSSNPGTGGTYEQYF.

Only a few counts were recorded for this clone. The V gene is TRBV29-1, the J gene TRBJ1-2, with D perhaps TRBD1 (5 bases). Trimming shortened V by 3 bases and J by 6 bases, and 14 bases separated the two germline ends. Germline-derived CDR1 and CDR2 are SQVTM and ANQGSEA. The CDR3 extends over 13 amino acids. In DNA, the CDR3 is TGCAGCGTTGAGCGGGGCGGAGGAAATGGCTACACCTTC. Residues: CSVERGGGNGYTF.

This clone has a handful of counts. J is TRBJ2-7 and V is TRBV5-6, with 8 bases identical to TRBD1. The CDR3 has 16 amino acids. Germline V gene data show CDR1 as SGHDT and CDR2 as YYEEEE. V lost 3 bases, J lost 3 bases, and 11 bases stayed unmatched. The CDR3 region is CASSSTGQGVFYEQYF. The CDR3 bases are TGTGCCAGCAGCTCAACAGGACAGGGCGTTTTCTACGAGCAGTACTTC. Supplemented by reference TRBV5-6 and TRBJ2-7, the full variable domain reads DAGVTQSPTHLIKTRGQQVTLRCSPKSGHDTVSWYQQALGQGPQFIFQYYEEEERQRGNFPDRFSGHQFPNYSSELNVNALLLGDSALYLCASSSTGQGVFYEQYFGPGTRLTVT.

This chain uses TRBV4-2 with TRBJ1-2; no clear D. From germline, CDR1 is LGHNA and CDR2 YNFKEQ. Trimming left V 1 base short and J 7 bases short, with 22 bases between. This CDR3 comprises 17 residues. The CDR3 loop is CASSQVERANNGGGYTF. The CDR3 DNA reads TGTGCCAGCAGCCAAGTTGAAAGGGCGAACAACGGCGGTGGCTACACCTTC.

This chain connects TRBV9 to TRBJ2-1, with 8 bases matching TRBD2. This CDR3 is built from 12 residues. Germline V CDR1 and CDR2: SGDLS, YYNGEE. Trimming cost V 4 bases and J 12 bases; bases outside gene matches: 6. CDR3 residues: CASSPVREGQFF. In nucleotides, the CDR3 is TGTGCCAGCAGCCCCGTCCGGGAGGGGCAGTTCTTC.

This clone was counted between two and nine times. The V gene is TRBV6-5, the J gene TRBJ2-5; no clear D gene. Trimming cost V 11 bases and J 1 base, with 17 bases left between them. From germline, CDR1 is MNHEY and CDR2 SVGAGI. The CDR3 is made up of 14 amino acids. In DNA form, the CDR3 reads TGTGCCTCTCGACTGGTTTTTAGCCAAGAGACCCAGTACTTC. This encodes CASRLVFSQETQYF.

Only a few counts were recorded for this clone. This sequence joins TRBV29-1 and TRBJ1-5; possibly TRBD1 for D (5 bases). This CDR3 spans 15 amino acids. CDR1 SQVTM and CDR2 ANQGSEA come from the germline V gene. The germline V and J ends were trimmed by 6 bases and 0 bases, with 15 bases remaining between them. The CDR3 is CSVDGGPNSNQPQHF. In nucleotides, the CDR3 is TGCAGCGTGGATGGGGGACCGAATAGCAATCAGCCCCAGCATTTT.

The chain uses TRBV7-9 and TRBJ1-5, with D unresolved. CDR1 SEHNR and CDR2 FQNEAQ come from the germline V gene (reference sequence). This CDR3 is built from 17 residues. V lost 5 bases and J 0 bases, leaving 17 bases between the germline ends. CDR3 in amino acids: CASSAIKDSDSNQPQHF. The CDR3 DNA is TGTGCCAGCAGCGCCATCAAGGACTCCGATAGCAATCAGCCCCAGCATTTT.

V and J are TRBV5-1 and TRBJ2-3, with D perhaps matching TRBD1 (7 bases). Germline values: CDR1 SGHRS, CDR2 YFSETQ. V lost 4 bases and J 2 bases, leaving 17 bases between the germline ends. The CDR3 totals 16 residues. In DNA form, the CDR3 reads TGCGCCAGCAGCCCTCGTCAGGGGGGAACCACAGATACGCAGTATTTT. Protein sequence: CASSPRQGGTTDTQYF. Using reference TRBV5-1 and TRBJ2-3 for the parts outside the CDR3, the full variable domain is KAGVTQTPRYLIKTRGQQVTLSCSPISGHRSVSWYQQTPGQGLQFLFEYFSETQRNKGNFPGRFSGRQFSNSRSEMNVSTLELGDSALYLCASSPRQGGTTDTQYFGPGTRLTVL.

In this sample, this clone turned up a few times. The chain recombines TRBV7-2 with TRBJ2-2, with D tentatively TRBD2 (6 bases). Germline assignment: CDR1 SGHTA and CDR2 FQGNSA. This CDR3 comprises 15 residues. V lost 0 bases and J 4 bases, leaving 9 bases between the germline ends. This CDR3 is CASSLAPTSTGELFF. The CDR3 nucleotides are TGTGCCAGCAGCTTAGCGCCGACTAGCACCGGGGAGCTGTTTTTT.

This clone was seen more than once but under ten times. The V gene is TRBV18, the J gene TRBJ1-1, with 7 bases aligning to TRBD1. The CDR3 contains 17 residues. CDR1 and CDR2 from the germline V gene are KGHSH and LQKENI. J gave up 0 bases and V 8 bases, and 15 bases lay outside the gene matches. In DNA form, the CDR3 reads TGTGCCAGCCACTCCCGTCCGACAGGGAGGATGAACACTGAAGCTTTCTTT. This translates into CASHSRPTGRMNTEAFF.

The rearrangement uses TRBV9 and TRBJ2-7; tentatively, D is TRBD1 (6 bases). There are 15 residues in the CDR3. Per germline, CDR1 SGDLS and CDR2 YYNGEE. V shed 4 bases and J shed 2 bases, with 16 bases lying between them. CDR3 residues: CASSSSPGHTYEQYF. In nucleotides, the CDR3 is TGTGCCAGCAGCTCAAGCCCGGGACATACCTACGAGCAGTACTTC.

The rearrangement joins TRBV6-5 to TRBJ2-7, with D possibly matching TRBD1 (5 bases). The germline gives CDR1 MNHEY, CDR2 SVGAGI. The CDR3 is 13 amino acids. V lost 2 bases and J 4 bases, leaving 9 bases between the germline ends. The CDR3 loop reads CASSYDRWYEQYF. Here the CDR3 DNA reads TGTGCCAGCAGTTACGACAGATGGTACGAGCAGTACTTC.

This clone was counted between two and nine times. The chain carries TRBV10-3 and TRBJ2-7; 8 nucleotides line up with TRBD1. Germline CDR1 ENHRY, CDR2 SYGVKD. The V segment lost 10 bases and the J segment 1 base; nucleotides outside the gene matches: 15. CDR3 length equals 16 residues. This CDR3 is CATTKRDRGGSYEQYF. Here the CDR3 DNA reads TGTGCCACCACGAAACGCGACAGGGGTGGTTCCTACGAGCAGTACTTC.

The rearrangement links TRBV11-2 to TRBJ2-7, with D perhaps matching TRBD2 (5 bases). Trimming stripped 4 bases from V and 2 bases from J, with 9 bases between. Germline CDR1 SGHAT, CDR2 FQNNGV. The CDR3 has 13 amino acids. The CDR3 loop is CASSSHGTYEQYF. The CDR3 nucleotides are TGTGCCAGCAGCTCGCACGGGACCTACGAGCAGTACTTC.

This chain joins TRBV30 and TRBJ2-7, with 9 bases fitting TRBD1. Germline trimming cut 2 bases from V and 3 bases from J; bases unmatched to any gene: 8. Germline CDR1 reads GTSNPN; CDR2 reads SVGIG (reference sequence). This CDR3 is 15 amino acids long. In DNA, the CDR3 is TGTGCCTGGAGTCATACCGGGACAGGGCGCTACGAGCAGTACTTC. This codes for CAWSHTGTGRYEQYF. Together with reference TRBV30 and TRBJ2-7, the CDR3 gives the full variable domain: SQTIHQWPATLVQPVGSPLSLECTVEGTSNPNLYWYRQAAGRGLQLLFYSVGIGQISSEVPQNLSASRPQDRQFILSSKKLLLSDSGFYLCAWSHTGTGRYEQYFGPGTRLTVT.

A single count supports this clone. The chain links TRBV5-6 to TRBJ2-5; tentatively, D is TRBD1 (5 bases). The CDR3 loop spans 16 amino acids. The V end lost 0 bases, the J end lost 6 bases, and 18 bases lay between the germline ends. Germline CDR1 reads SGHDT; CDR2 reads YYEEEE. The CDR3 coding sequence is TGTGCCAGCAGCTTGGTAGGGCAGGGTTTATGGAAGACCCAGTACTTC. Translation: CASSLVGQGLWKTQYF. Full variable domain (remainder filled in from reference TRBV5-6 and TRBJ2-5): DAGVTQSPTHLIKTRGQQVTLRCSPKSGHDTVSWYQQALGQGPQFIFQYYEEEERQRGNFPDRFSGHQFPNYSSELNVNALLLGDSALYLCASSLVGQGLWKTQYFGPGTRLLVL.

The chain carries TRBV2 and TRBJ1-2, with 9 bases lining up with TRBD1. Germline lookup yields CDR1 SNHLY and CDR2 FYNNEI. The CDR3 is made up of 13 amino acids. J lost 7 bases, V lost 8 bases, and 8 bases had no gene match. In nucleotides, the CDR3 is TGTGCCAGCCTGCAGGAGGACAGGGGTGGCTACACCTTC. Protein product: CASLQEDRGGYTF.

This clone came up a few times. The V and J genes are TRBV19 and TRBJ2-1, with unresolved D. V lost 5 bases to trimming and J lost 8 bases, with 19 bases between them. Germline values: CDR1 LNHDA, CDR2 SQIVND (reference sequence). The CDR3 sequence is 15 residues long. The CDR3 loop reads CASSADIPGGDEQFF. The CDR3 region has the DNA TGTGCCAGTAGTGCAGACATTCCGGGTGGCGATGAGCAGTTCTTC.

There are a few counts of this clone. The chain employs TRBV30 and TRBJ2-5; TRBD1 matches at 7 bases. J lost 2 bases, V lost 4 bases, and 7 bases had no gene match. Germline assignment: CDR1 GTSNPN and CDR2 SVGIG (reference sequence). The CDR3 extends over 14 amino acids. CDR3 sequence (DNA): TGTGCCTGGACATGGACAGGAGCACAAGAGACCCAGTACTTC. This sequence encodes CAWTWTGAQETQYF.